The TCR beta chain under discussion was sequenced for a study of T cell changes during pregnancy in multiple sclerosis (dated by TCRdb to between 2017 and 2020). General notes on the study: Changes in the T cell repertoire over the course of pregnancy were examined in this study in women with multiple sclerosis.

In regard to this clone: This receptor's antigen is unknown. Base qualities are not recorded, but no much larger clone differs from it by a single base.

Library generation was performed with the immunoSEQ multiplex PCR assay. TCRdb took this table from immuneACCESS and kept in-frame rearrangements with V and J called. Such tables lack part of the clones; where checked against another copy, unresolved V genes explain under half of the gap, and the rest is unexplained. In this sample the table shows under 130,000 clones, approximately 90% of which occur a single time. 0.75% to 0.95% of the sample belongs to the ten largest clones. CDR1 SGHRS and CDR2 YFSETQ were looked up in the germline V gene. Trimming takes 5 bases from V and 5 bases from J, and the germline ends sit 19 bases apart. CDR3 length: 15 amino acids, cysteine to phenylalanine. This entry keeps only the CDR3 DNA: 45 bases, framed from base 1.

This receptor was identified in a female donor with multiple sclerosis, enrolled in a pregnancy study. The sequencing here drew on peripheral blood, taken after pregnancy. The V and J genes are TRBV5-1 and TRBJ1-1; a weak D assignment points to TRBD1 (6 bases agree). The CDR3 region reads CASRKEGVPRTEAFF. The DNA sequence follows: TGCGCCAGCAGGAAAGAGGGGGTACCGAGGACTGAAGCTTTCTTT.